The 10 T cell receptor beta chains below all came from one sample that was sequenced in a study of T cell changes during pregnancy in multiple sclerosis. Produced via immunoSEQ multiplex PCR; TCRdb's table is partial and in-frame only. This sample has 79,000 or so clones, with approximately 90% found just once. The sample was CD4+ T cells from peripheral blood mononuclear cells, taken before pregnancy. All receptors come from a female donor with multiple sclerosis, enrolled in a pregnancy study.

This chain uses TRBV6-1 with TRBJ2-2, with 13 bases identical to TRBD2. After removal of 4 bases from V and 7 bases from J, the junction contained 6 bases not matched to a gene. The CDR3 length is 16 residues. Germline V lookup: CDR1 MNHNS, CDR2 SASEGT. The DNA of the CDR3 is TGTGCCAGCAGTGTTACTAGCGGGAGGGCCTACGGGGAGCTGTTTTTT. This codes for CASSVTSGRAYGELFF.

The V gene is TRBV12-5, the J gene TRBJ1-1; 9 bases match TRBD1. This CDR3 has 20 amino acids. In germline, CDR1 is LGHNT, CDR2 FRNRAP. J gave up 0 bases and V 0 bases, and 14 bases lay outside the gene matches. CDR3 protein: CASGLVSDRGDRRMNTEAFF. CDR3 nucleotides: TGTGCTAGTGGTTTGGTCTCGGACAGGGGTGATAGAAGGATGAACACTGAAGCTTTCTTT. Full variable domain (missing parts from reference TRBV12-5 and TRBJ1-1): DARVTQTPRHKVTEMGQEVTMRCQPILGHNTVFWYRQTMMQGLELLAYFRNRAPLDDSGMPKDRFSAEMPDATLATLKIQPSEPRDSAVYFCASGLVSDRGDRRMNTEAFFGQGTRLTVV.

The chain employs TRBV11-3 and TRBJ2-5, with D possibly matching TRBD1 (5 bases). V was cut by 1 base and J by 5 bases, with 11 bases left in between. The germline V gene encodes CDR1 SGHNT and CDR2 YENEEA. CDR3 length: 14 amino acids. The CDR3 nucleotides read TGTGCCAGCAGCTTAGCCCCTGGGGCGGAGACCCAGTACTTC. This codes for CASSLAPGAETQYF.

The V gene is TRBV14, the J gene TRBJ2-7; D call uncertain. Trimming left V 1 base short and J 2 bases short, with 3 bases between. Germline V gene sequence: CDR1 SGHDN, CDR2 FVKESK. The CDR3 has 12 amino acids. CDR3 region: CASSQGPYEQYF. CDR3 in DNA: TGTGCCAGCAGCCAAGGGCCCTACGAGCAGTACTTC. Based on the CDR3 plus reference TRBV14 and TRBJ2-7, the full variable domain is EAGVTQFPSHSVIEKGQTVTLRCDPISGHDNLYWYRRVMGKEIKFLLHFVKESKQDESGMPNNRFLAERTGGTYSTLKVQPAELEDSGVYFCASSQGPYEQYFGPGTRLTVT.

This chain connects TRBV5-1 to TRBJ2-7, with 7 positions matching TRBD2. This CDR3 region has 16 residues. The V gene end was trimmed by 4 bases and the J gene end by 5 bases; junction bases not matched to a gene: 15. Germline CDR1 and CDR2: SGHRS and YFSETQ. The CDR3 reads CASSPLLAPDVDEQYF. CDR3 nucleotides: TGCGCCAGCAGCCCGCTACTAGCGCCCGATGTTGACGAGCAGTACTTC.

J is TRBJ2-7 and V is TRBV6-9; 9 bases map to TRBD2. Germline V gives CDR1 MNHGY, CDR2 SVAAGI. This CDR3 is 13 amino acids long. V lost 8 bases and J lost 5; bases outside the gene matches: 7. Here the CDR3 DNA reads TGTGCCAGCGCGCGGGGGGGCCTTCACGAGCAGTACTTC. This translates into CASARGGLHEQYF.

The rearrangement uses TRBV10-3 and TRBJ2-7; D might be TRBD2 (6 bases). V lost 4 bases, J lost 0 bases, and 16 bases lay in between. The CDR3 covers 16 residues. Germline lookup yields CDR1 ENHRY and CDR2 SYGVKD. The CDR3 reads CAISGIAESISYEQYF. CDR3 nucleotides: TGTGCCATCAGTGGGATAGCGGAATCTATCTCCTACGAGCAGTACTTC.

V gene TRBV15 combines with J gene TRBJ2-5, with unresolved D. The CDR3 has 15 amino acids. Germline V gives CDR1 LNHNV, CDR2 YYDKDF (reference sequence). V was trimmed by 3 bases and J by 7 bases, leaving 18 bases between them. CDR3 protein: CATSRGRLREGTQYF. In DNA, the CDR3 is TGTGCCACCAGCAGGGGCAGGCTCCGAGAAGGGACCCAGTACTTC.

CDR3 sequence: CAWSRTSGRADTQYF. CDR3 sequence (DNA): TGTGCCTGGAGTCGGACTAGCGGGAGGGCAGATACGCAGTATTTT. The chain joins TRBV30 to TRBJ2-3, with TRBD2 identical over 15 bases. V gave up 2 bases and J gave up 4 bases; unmatched junction bases: 1. The CDR3 is made up of 15 amino acids. CDR1 and CDR2 from the germline V gene are GTSNPN and SVGIG (reference sequence).

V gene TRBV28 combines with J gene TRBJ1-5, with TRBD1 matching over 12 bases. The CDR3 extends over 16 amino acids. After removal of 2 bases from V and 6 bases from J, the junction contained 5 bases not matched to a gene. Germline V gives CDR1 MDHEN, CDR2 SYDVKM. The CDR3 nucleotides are TGTGCCAGCAGTTTACAGGGACAGGGGGCGGGTCAGCCCCAGCATTTT. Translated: CASSLQGQGAGQPQHF.